This TCR beta chain stems from a study of radiotherapy plus CTLA-4 blockade in lung cancer. About the study: Objective responses were observed in more than 15% of patients, and disease control was achieved by around 31%.

The V end lost 1 base, the J end lost 3 bases, and 13 bases lay between the germline ends. This CDR3 contains 15 residues. The V gene's germline CDR1 is SNHLY and CDR2 FYNNEI. The repertoire was sequenced with immunoSEQ multiplex PCR; TCRdb's copy has only in-frame clones and lacks some. The sample lists about 91,000 clones, 72% occurring once. This clone has a handful of counts. Its antigen is unknown. People whose metastatic non-small-cell lung cancer was chemo-refractory got focal radiation along with CTLA-4 blockade by ipilimumab. The study, taken as a whole, reports: Among blood TCR repertoires after radiotherapy plus ipilimumab, tumor-derived clones expanded.

The sequencing used peripheral blood, collected from a patient treated with radiotherapy plus ipilimumab. The source of this sequence is a human donor with non-small cell lung cancer that progressed on radiotherapy plus ipilimumab. The chain uses TRBV2 and TRBJ2-7, with TRBD1 as a possible D gene (6 bases). The CDR3 loop is CASSEEGQGSYEQYF. In nucleotides, the CDR3 is TGTGCCAGCAGTGAAGAGGGGCAGGGGAGCTACGAGCAGTACTTC.